A single sample gave rise to the 31 T cell receptor beta chains below, sequenced in a study of CD8+ T cells in alopecia areata. The sequencing template was cDNA reverse transcribed from extracted RNA. The table came from immunoSEQ multiplex PCR; TCRdb's copy has only in-frame clones and leaves some out. Of 150,000 or so clones listed, around 87% were seen once; the top ten hold about 13%. Treatment reported: oral pan-JAK inhibitor, 5-10 mg twice daily. Sequenced material: CD8+ T cells sorted from blood, taken at week 4, from a patient treated with tofacitinib. Receptors originate from a human donor with alopecia areata.

V is TRBV5-1 and J is TRBJ2-3, with D possibly TRBD2 on 6 matching bases. Germline assignment: CDR1 SGHRS and CDR2 YFSETQ. V was pared by 0 bases and J by 4 bases, with 12 bases between. CDR3 length: 15 amino acids. The CDR3 region has the DNA TGCGCCAGCAGCTTGGGTACGGGGGACGCAGATACGCAGTATTTT. Translating gives CASSLGTGDADTQYF.

The J gene is TRBJ2-3, the V gene TRBV7-9; D gene unclear. The CDR3 is 14 residues long. V gave up 6 bases and J gave up 8 bases, with 18 bases separating them. Germline V gene lookup returns CDR1 SEHNR and CDR2 FQNEAQ (reference sequence). The CDR3 is CASSSTVGHGTQYF. The CDR3 bases are TGTGCCAGCAGTAGTACAGTAGGTCACGGTACGCAGTATTTT.

The chain has TRBV5-1 and TRBJ1-2, with D possibly TRBD1 on 5 matching bases. Germline V gene sequence: CDR1 SGHRS, CDR2 YFSETQ. The CDR3 is made up of 13 amino acids. The V end lost 0 bases, the J end lost 2 bases, and 5 bases lay between the germline ends. CDR3 in amino acids: CASSLDRNYGYTF. The CDR3 nucleotides are TGCGCCAGCAGCTTGGACAGGAACTATGGCTACACCTTC.

The V call is TRBV7-9, the J call TRBJ2-2; D gene ambiguous. Trimming cost V 5 bases and J 1 base, with 8 bases left between them. CDR3 length equals 14 residues. CDR1 SEHNR and CDR2 FQNEAQ come from the germline V gene (reference sequence). The CDR3 region has the DNA TGTGCCAGCAGCCCCGGGCAGAACACCGGGGAGCTGTTTTTT. This encodes CASSPGQNTGELFF.

The chain recombines TRBV4-1 with TRBJ2-1, with a possible D match to TRBD2 (5 bases). CDR3 size: 13 residues. Germline V gene data show CDR1 as MGHRA and CDR2 as YSYEKL. Deletions cut 1 base from V and 10 bases from J, with 11 bases between. CDR3 sequence: CASSQGLDSEQFF. The CDR3 coding sequence is TGCGCCAGCAGCCAAGGACTGGACTCGGAGCAGTTCTTC.

The chain employs TRBV4-1 and TRBJ2-1, with TRBD2 matching over 8 bases. Germline V gene data show CDR1 as MGHRA and CDR2 as YSYEKL. The V segment lost 6 bases and the J segment 7 bases; nucleotides outside the gene matches: 14. The CDR3 length is 16 residues. CDR3 nucleotide sequence: TGCGCCAGCAGTCCAATTAGCGGGGAGGCTTGGAATGAGCAGTTCTTC. Amino acids: CASSPISGEAWNEQFF.

V and J are TRBV4-1 and TRBJ2-7, with 10 bases fitting TRBD2. CDR1 is MGHRA, CDR2 YSYEKL, per germline. J gave up 4 bases and V 1 base, and 10 bases lay outside the gene matches. CDR3 length equals 17 residues. CDR3 amino acids: CASSQGLAGAFAYEQYF. The CDR3 DNA follows: TGCGCCAGCAGCCAAGGGCTAGCGGGAGCGTTTGCATACGAGCAGTACTTC.

This chain links TRBV14 with TRBJ1-2; D is uncertain. Germline CDR1 is SGHDN and CDR2 is FVKESK. V lost 1 base and J 4 bases, leaving 10 bases between the germline ends. The CDR3 is 14 residues long. CDR3 DNA sequence: TGTGCCAGCAGCCAAGGCTGGGGAGTCTATGGCTACACCTTC. It translates to CASSQGWGVYGYTF. Drawing the rest from reference TRBV14 and TRBJ1-2, the complete variable domain is EAGVTQFPSHSVIEKGQTVTLRCDPISGHDNLYWYRRVMGKEIKFLLHFVKESKQDESGMPNNRFLAERTGGTYSTLKVQPAELEDSGVYFCASSQGWGVYGYTFGSGTRLTVV.

This chain links TRBV27 with TRBJ2-1, with 14 bases aligning to TRBD2. Trimming at V came to 8 bases and at J to 4 bases, leaving 7 bases not matched to a gene. CDR1 MNHEY and CDR2 SMNVEV come from the germline V gene (reference sequence). The CDR3 runs to 16 residues. CDR3 coding DNA: TGTGCCAGCGGGACTAGCGGGAGTTTAAGTTACAATGAGCAGTTCTTC. It is translated as CASGTSGSLSYNEQFF.

V gene TRBV6-6 combines with J gene TRBJ2-7; 7 nucleotides match TRBD1. Trimming took 4 bases from V and 2 from J; bases not matched to a gene: 5. CDR1 is MNHNY, CDR2 SVGAGI, per germline (reference sequence). The CDR3 extends over 14 amino acids. CDR3 sequence: CASSSGQAAYEQYF. In DNA, the CDR3 is TGTGCCAGCAGTTCCGGACAGGCCGCCTACGAGCAGTACTTC.

The V and J genes are TRBV13 and TRBJ2-7; 14 nucleotides align to TRBD2. With V trimmed by 5 bases and J by 0 bases, 3 bases remained unmatched. From germline, CDR1 is PRHDT and CDR2 FYEKMQ (reference sequence). This CDR3 has 16 residues. CDR3 nucleotides: TGTGCCAGCAGCCTGACTAGCGGGGGGGGCTCCTACGAGCAGTACTTC. It specifies CASSLTSGGGSYEQYF.

This sequence joins TRBV23-1 and TRBJ1-5; TRBD1 might be the D (5 bases). TRBV23-1 is designated an ORF whose function remains uncertain. This CDR3 is built from 19 residues. V was cut by 2 bases and J by 5 bases, with 25 bases left in between. CDR3 protein: CASSQATGKGMALHQPQHF. CDR3 nucleotide sequence: TGCGCCAGCAGTCAAGCAACCGGGAAGGGGATGGCACTTCATCAGCCCCAGCATTTT.

This chain's CDR3 is CASSYSMSGHGGYTF. The CDR3 bases are TGTGCCAGCAGTTACTCGATGTCAGGGCATGGAGGCTACACCTTC. V usage is TRBV6-5 and J usage is TRBJ1-2, with D tentatively TRBD1 (5 bases). This CDR3 is built from 15 residues. Trimming removed 0 bases at V and 8 bases at J, with 16 bases between. CDR1 MNHEY and CDR2 SVGAGI come from the germline V gene.

In its sample, this clone was seen once. CDR3 in DNA: TGTGCCAGCAGTTTTGGACAGGGCGGGGAGACCCAGTACTTC. This gives the protein CASSFGQGGETQYF. The chain is built from TRBV27 and TRBJ2-5; 8 bases agree with TRBD1. This CDR3 contains 14 residues. V shed 3 bases and J 5 bases; nucleotides not matched to a gene: 5. Per germline, CDR1 MNHEY and CDR2 SMNVEV (reference sequence).

This sequence joins TRBV7-9 and TRBJ2-1, with TRBD2 matching over 11 bases. Per the germline V gene, CDR1 is SEHNR and CDR2 is FQNEAQ (reference sequence). This CDR3 has 16 residues. The ends lost 5 bases at V and 4 bases at J; junction bases unmatched: 7. CDR3 nucleotide sequence: TGTGCCAGCAGCGCGACCGGGACTAGCGGTTACAATGAGCAGTTCTTC. It yields the protein CASSATGTSGYNEQFF.

J is TRBJ2-1 and V is TRBV29-1; TRBD2 matches 11 bases. With V trimmed by 1 base and J by 5 bases, 4 bases remained unmatched. The germline V gene encodes CDR1 SQVTM and CDR2 ANQGSEA. The CDR3 length is 15 residues. The CDR3 nucleotides read TGCAGCGTTGAAGGCTTACTAGCGGGAGACAATGAGCAGTTCTTC. Amino acids: CSVEGLLAGDNEQFF.

This rearrangement joins TRBV5-1 to TRBJ2-7; no definite D call. Germline CDR1 reads SGHRS; CDR2 reads YFSETQ. V was trimmed by 3 bases and J by 12 bases, leaving 13 bases between them. The CDR3 is 11 amino acids. CDR3 nucleotides: TGCGCCAGCAGCTCCGACCGCTTCTGGTACTTC. It codes for CASSSDRFWYF.

The genes are TRBV15 and TRBJ1-4; D is uncertain. Trimming took 0 bases from V and 4 from J, leaving 6 bases between them. Germline CDR1 reads LNHNV; CDR2 reads YYDKDF (reference sequence). This CDR3 spans 14 amino acids. Written as DNA, the CDR3 is TGTGCCACCAGCAGAGACAGAATTAATGAAAAACTGTTTTTT. It specifies CATSRDRINEKLFF. The whole variable domain, remainder taken from reference TRBV15 and TRBJ1-4, is DAMVIQNPRYQVTQFGKPVTLSCSQTLNHNVMYWYQQKSSQAPKLLFHYYDKDFNNEADTPDNFQSRRPNTSFCFLDIRSPGLGDTAMYLCATSRDRINEKLFFGSGTQLSVL.

V gene TRBV5-1 combines with J gene TRBJ2-7; 7 nucleotides match TRBD2. The ends lost 3 bases at V and 3 bases at J; junction bases unmatched: 6. Germline V gene data show CDR1 as SGHRS and CDR2 as YFSETQ. There are 14 residues in the CDR3. The CDR3 DNA is TGCGCCAGCAGCTGGGGGGAGGGTTTCTACGAGCAGTACTTC. Its protein product is CASSWGEGFYEQYF. Filled out from reference TRBV5-1 and TRBJ2-7, the complete variable domain reads KAGVTQTPRYLIKTRGQQVTLSCSPISGHRSVSWYQQTPGQGLQFLFEYFSETQRNKGNFPGRFSGRQFSNSRSEMNVSTLELGDSALYLCASSWGEGFYEQYFGPGTRLTVT.

The chain uses TRBV13 and TRBJ2-1; no clear D. The ends were cut back, 1 base at V and 9 bases at J, with 13 bases in the middle. Looked up from germline, CDR1 is PRHDT and CDR2 is FYEKMQ (reference sequence). The CDR3 is 14 residues long. The CDR3 sequence: CASSLAGSLLEQFF. In DNA, the CDR3 is TGTGCCAGCAGCTTAGCGGGTAGCCTCCTTGAGCAGTTCTTC.

V gene TRBV2 combines with J gene TRBJ2-1; 8 nucleotides line up with TRBD2. Looked up from germline, CDR1 is SNHLY and CDR2 is FYNNEI. The CDR3 has 16 residues. Trimming removed 7 bases from V and 5 bases from J; junction bases left unmatched: 13. CDR3 nucleotides: TGTGCCAGCACCGAATCCGGGGGGGGCACAGACAATGAGCAGTTCTTC. Translated, it gives CASTESGGGTDNEQFF.

The V call is TRBV5-1, the J call TRBJ2-7, with 9 positions matching TRBD1. V dropped 0 bases and J dropped 0; count of bases not matched to a gene: 4. Germline CDR1 and CDR2: SGHRS and YFSETQ. The CDR3 totals 16 residues. The DNA for the CDR3 is TGCGCCAGCAGCTTGGCCGGGACAGGGACCTCCTACGAGCAGTACTTC. Its translation: CASSLAGTGTSYEQYF.

The CDR3 bases are TGTGCCAGCAGCGTAGGGACAGGGGGCGGGTACGAGCAGTACTTC. Encoded protein: CASSVGTGGGYEQYF. The rearrangement links TRBV9 to TRBJ2-7; 11 bases match TRBD1. This CDR3 has 15 residues. V shed 0 bases, J shed 4 bases, and the junction held 3 bases outside the gene matches. CDR1 is SGDLS and CDR2 is YYNGEE in the germline V gene. Filled out from reference TRBV9 and TRBJ2-7, the complete variable domain reads DSGVTQTPKHLITATGQRVTLRCSPRSGDLSVYWYQQSLDQGLQFLIQYYNGEERAKGNILERFSAQQFPDLHSELNLSSLELGDSALYFCASSVGTGGGYEQYFGPGTRLTVT.

The chain links TRBV5-6 to TRBJ2-2; D might be TRBD1 (5 bases). Trimming took 0 bases from V and 3 from J, leaving 18 bases between them. Germline V gene data show CDR1 as SGHDT and CDR2 as YYEEEE. The length of the CDR3 is 18 residues. CDR3: CASSLGIYRFPDTGELFF. CDR3 bases: TGTGCCAGCAGCTTGGGGATCTACAGGTTTCCGGACACCGGGGAGCTGTTTTTT. The variable domain in full, completed from reference TRBV5-6 and TRBJ2-2, reads DAGVTQSPTHLIKTRGQQVTLRCSPKSGHDTVSWYQQALGQGPQFIFQYYEEEERQRGNFPDRFSGHQFPNYSSELNVNALLLGDSALYLCASSLGIYRFPDTGELFFGEGSRLTVL.

J is TRBJ1-1 and V is TRBV6-1; no definite D call. The V end lost 4 bases, the J end lost 5 bases, and 17 bases lay between the germline ends. Germline CDR1 and CDR2: MNHNS and SASEGT. This CDR3 region has 15 residues. DNA of the CDR3: TGTGCCAGCAGTGCCAGCCGGACGGGGTGGACTGAAGCTTTCTTT. As protein: CASSASRTGWTEAFF.

This clone was detected only once. The J gene is TRBJ2-7, the V gene TRBV5-4; D is uncertain. Trimming removed 0 bases at V and 1 base at J, with 11 bases between. CDR3 size: 15 residues. Germline lookup yields CDR1 SGHNT and CDR2 YYREEE (reference sequence). CDR3 in amino acids: CASSLDAGESYEQYF. In DNA, the CDR3 is TGTGCCAGCAGCTTGGACGCAGGCGAATCCTACGAGCAGTACTTC.

CDR3 in amino acids: CASSPGDRADEKLFF. CDR3 nucleotide sequence: TGTGCCAGCAGCCCAGGGGACAGGGCTGATGAAAAACTGTTTTTT. This rearrangement joins TRBV7-9 to TRBJ1-4; TRBD1 matches at 9 bases. The length of the CDR3 is 15 residues. CDR1 and CDR2 (germline): SEHNR, FQNEAQ (reference sequence). V lost 5 bases to trimming and J lost 6 bases; unmatched junction nucleotides: 7. Supplemented by reference TRBV7-9 and TRBJ1-4, the full variable domain reads DTGVSQNPRHKITKRGQNVTFRCDPISEHNRLYWYRQTLGQGPEFLTYFQNEAQLEKSRLLSDRFSAERPKGSFSTLEIQRTEQGDSAMYLCASSPGDRADEKLFFGSGTQLSVL.

CDR3 nucleotides: TGCGCCAGCAGCTTGGACTTTAGCTATGGCTACACCTTC. Its translation: CASSLDFSYGYTF. The V gene is TRBV5-1, the J gene TRBJ1-2; D remains ambiguous. This CDR3 spans 13 amino acids. Trimming removed 0 bases from V and 4 bases from J, with 7 bases in between. Germline CDR1 is SGHRS and CDR2 is YFSETQ.

The CDR3 region has the DNA TGTGCCAGCAGCCTCGCTCAGGGAGATACGCAGTATTTT. The encoded protein is CASSLAQGDTQYF. The rearrangement joins TRBV14 to TRBJ2-3; weak D call: TRBD1 (5 bases). V was pared by 4 bases and J by 5 bases, with 10 bases between. The CDR3 sequence is 13 residues long. The germline V gene encodes CDR1 SGHDN and CDR2 FVKESK.

This rearrangement joins TRBV27 to TRBJ1-1; 7 bases are shared with TRBD1. CDR1 MNHEY and CDR2 SMNVEV come from the germline V gene (reference sequence). Losses at the gene ends were 3 bases for V and 4 bases for J; bases not matched to a gene: 5. This CDR3 comprises 14 residues. CDR3 sequence (DNA): TGTGCCAGCAGTTTTTCCCCAGGGGGCACTGAAGCTTTCTTT. Translated: CASSFSPGGTEAFF.

This chain joins TRBV30 and TRBJ2-1, with TRBD2 matching over 8 bases. Per the germline V gene, CDR1 is GTSNPN and CDR2 is SVGIG (reference sequence). This CDR3 is 16 amino acids long. Trimming removed 4 bases from V and 3 bases from J; junction bases left unmatched: 11. As DNA, the CDR3 is TGTGCCTGGATACCTAAGGAAGCGGGAGACTACAATGAGCAGTTCTTC. This gives the protein CAWIPKEAGDYNEQFF.